The 25 T cell receptor beta chains given below trace back to one sample, sequenced in a study of cytomegalovirus exposure and HLA in healthy donors. Produced via immunoSEQ multiplex PCR; TCRdb's table is partial and in-frame only. The sample yields 60,000 to 85,000 clones, over 90% seen once. The material sequenced was PBMCs. These receptors all stem from a woman aged 18-35 years in good health and CMV-seropositive.

V and J are TRBV4-1 and TRBJ2-3; the D gene is possibly TRBD1 (6 bases). V dropped 4 bases and J dropped 5 bases, with 19 bases sitting between them. The CDR3 extends over 16 amino acids. CDR1 MGHRA and CDR2 YSYEKL come from the germline V gene. The CDR3 DNA is TGCGCCAGCAGCCCCCAAGGGAACAGGGACGGAGATACGCAGTATTTT. Translated, it gives CASSPQGNRDGDTQYF.

The rearrangement links TRBV28 to TRBJ2-1; TRBD1 might be the D (6 bases). CDR1 MDHEN and CDR2 SYDVKM come from the germline V gene. Trimming pared 2 bases from V and 4 bases from J, leaving 15 bases between. The CDR3 has 16 amino acids. CDR3 region: CASSLAGERSYNEQFF. The CDR3 DNA is TGTGCCAGCAGTTTAGCAGGGGAAAGAAGTTACAATGAGCAGTTCTTC.

The V gene is TRBV5-6, the J gene TRBJ2-3; 11 bases align to TRBD2. Per the germline V gene, CDR1 is SGHDT and CDR2 is YYEEEE. The ends lost 5 bases at V and 6 bases at J; junction bases unmatched: 11. The CDR3 consists of 16 residues. CDR3 sequence reads: CASRDAPASGRDTQYF. CDR3 sequence (DNA): TGTGCCAGCAGGGATGCCCCTGCTAGCGGGAGGGATACGCAGTATTTT.

This chain connects TRBV5-4 to TRBJ1-1; D is unclear. This CDR3 is built from 13 residues. The V end lost 2 bases, the J end lost 10 bases, and 15 bases lay between the germline ends. CDR1 is SGHNT, CDR2 YYREEE, per germline (reference sequence). CDR3 bases: TGTGCCAGCAGCTTCCCAGGCTTATCAGCAGCTTTCTTT. This codes for CASSFPGLSAAFF.

This sequence joins TRBV4-3 and TRBJ1-2, with D tentatively TRBD1 (5 bases). CDR3 size: 14 residues. V lost 0 bases, J lost 3 bases, and 8 bases lay in between. Per the germline V gene, CDR1 is LGHNA and CDR2 is YSLEER. The CDR3: CASSQEPRDYGYTF. The CDR3 nucleotides read TGCGCCAGCAGCCAAGAACCCAGGGACTATGGCTACACCTTC.

The chain links TRBV2 to TRBJ2-3; 8 bases agree with TRBD1. V shed 4 bases and J 0 bases; nucleotides not matched to a gene: 3. The germline V gene has CDR1 SNHLY and CDR2 FYNNEI. The CDR3 has 15 amino acids. CDR3 loop: CASSGTGLSTDTQYF. The DNA for the CDR3 is TGTGCCAGCAGTGGGACAGGGTTAAGCACAGATACGCAGTATTTT.

The genes are TRBV27 and TRBJ2-4, with 10 bases that match TRBD1. The CDR3 contains 14 residues. Per the germline V gene, CDR1 is MNHEY and CDR2 is SMNVEV (reference sequence). V trimming: 8 bases; J trimming: 4 bases; junction bases outside the gene matches: 5. The CDR3 coding sequence is TGTGCCAGCGGACAGGGGGACCCAAAAAACATTCAGTACTTC. It specifies CASGQGDPKNIQYF.

This chain joins TRBV30 and TRBJ2-3; possible D gene TRBD2, 5 bases. V shed 3 bases and J shed 0 bases, with 13 bases lying between them. Germline CDR1 is GTSNPN and CDR2 is SVGIG (reference sequence). CDR3 length: 15 residues. The CDR3 protein is CAWRAGILSTDTQYF. The CDR3 DNA sequence: TGTGCCTGGAGAGCCGGGATTCTTAGCACAGATACGCAGTATTTT.

V usage is TRBV10-3 and J usage is TRBJ2-5, with TRBD1 matching over 7 bases. CDR1 ENHRY and CDR2 SYGVKD come from the germline V gene. Trimming cost V 0 bases and J 3 bases; bases outside gene matches: 1. This CDR3 is built from 14 residues. CDR3 amino acids: CAISESGTEETQYF. CDR3 DNA sequence: TGTGCCATCAGTGAGTCAGGGACAGAAGAGACCCAGTACTTC.

CDR3 DNA sequence: TGTGCCAGCAGCCCCGAAGACAGGGGGGGCACCGGGGAGCTGTTTTTT. It is translated as CASSPEDRGGTGELFF. The chain uses TRBV7-8 and TRBJ2-2, with TRBD1 matching 9 bases. CDR1 is SGHVS and CDR2 is FQNEAQ in the germline V gene. The CDR3 is made up of 16 amino acids. The trim removed 5 bases at V and 4 bases at J, leaving 8 bases unmatched. Supplemented by reference TRBV7-8 and TRBJ2-2, the full variable domain reads GAGVSQSPRYKVAKRGQDVALRCDPISGHVSLFWYQQALGQGPEFLTYFQNEAQLDKSGLPSDRFFAERPEGSVSTLKIQRTQQEDSAVYLCASSPEDRGGTGELFFGEGSRLTVL.

The V and J genes are TRBV2 and TRBJ2-5, with 7 bases lining up with TRBD1. Germline loops: CDR1 SNHLY, CDR2 FYNNEI. The CDR3 is 15 residues long. The CDR3 coding sequence is TGTGTGACCCAGCGCCGGGGACAGATCCAAGAGACCCAGTACTTC. Encoded protein: CVTQRRGQIQETQYF.

This sequence joins TRBV4-2 and TRBJ2-3, with D tentatively TRBD2 (5 bases). Germline V gives CDR1 LGHNA, CDR2 YNFKEQ. The CDR3 is made up of 18 amino acids. The V and J ends lost 4 bases and 2 bases respectively, with 22 bases between them. This chain's CDR3 is CASSPRGMFKGNTDTQYF. The CDR3 nucleotides read TGTGCCAGCAGCCCAAGAGGGATGTTCAAGGGAAACACAGATACGCAGTATTTT.

The rearrangement uses TRBV5-6 and TRBJ1-2; a possible D gene is TRBD1 (5 bases). Germline V gene data show CDR1 as SGHDT and CDR2 as YYEEEE. The V end was cut by 1 base, the J end by 5 bases, with 15 bases between. The CDR3 loop spans 15 amino acids. The CDR3 is CASSLQGREGYGYTF. The CDR3, as DNA: TGTGCCAGCAGCTTGCAGGGTAGGGAAGGATATGGCTACACCTTC.

This clone was found a few times. The chain links TRBV10-3 to TRBJ1-4; weak D call: TRBD1 (5 bases). Germline V CDR1 and CDR2: ENHRY, SYGVKD. The CDR3 spans 15 residues. V was cut by 3 bases and J by 5 bases, with 13 bases left in between. The CDR3 sequence: CAISDDGGKNEKLFF. In nucleotides, the CDR3 is TGTGCCATCAGTGACGACGGGGGGAAGAATGAAAAACTGTTTTTT.

The rearrangement joins TRBV7-3 to TRBJ2-2, with TRBD2 identical over 9 bases. J lost 2 bases, V lost 4 bases, and 5 bases had no gene match. Germline CDR1 and CDR2: SGHTA and FQGTGA. The CDR3 runs to 16 residues. This chain's CDR3 is CASSSYSGSNTGELFF. CDR3 sequence (DNA): TGTGCCAGCAGCTCCTATAGCGGGAGTAACACCGGGGAGCTGTTTTTT.

V is TRBV4-1 and J is TRBJ2-7; no definite D call. V dropped 4 bases and J dropped 2 bases, with 18 bases sitting between them. CDR1 and CDR2 from the germline V gene are MGHRA and YSYEKL. This CDR3 contains 16 residues. The CDR3 region has the DNA TGCGCCAGCAGCCGATATCCCGACATTCTCACCTACGAGCAGTACTTC. Translation gives CASSRYPDILTYEQYF.

The genes are TRBV5-1 and TRBJ2-7, with 9 positions matching TRBD2. The CDR3 has 15 amino acids. The germline CDR1 and CDR2 sequences are SGHRS and YFSETQ. J was trimmed by 4 bases and V by 0 bases; bases with no gene match: 5. Here the CDR3 DNA reads TGCGCCAGCAGCTTGGCCGCGGGAGGGTATTACGAGCAGTACTTC. Amino acids: CASSLAAGGYYEQYF.

V gene TRBV29-1 combines with J gene TRBJ2-2, with TRBD2 matching over 13 bases. The CDR3 loop spans 14 amino acids. CDR1 is SQVTM, CDR2 ANQGSEA, per germline. The ends lost 6 bases at V and 7 bases at J; junction bases unmatched: 5. The CDR3: CSVWTSGSVGELFF. The CDR3 DNA reads as TGCAGCGTCTGGACTAGCGGGAGTGTCGGGGAGCTGTTTTTT.

V is TRBV7-6 and J is TRBJ2-1, with 12 bases identical to TRBD2. The CDR3 consists of 15 residues. V shed 4 bases and J 6 bases; nucleotides not matched to a gene: 4. Germline values: CDR1 SGHVS, CDR2 FNYEAQ. CDR3 DNA sequence: TGTGCCAGCAGCTCCGGACTAGCGGGAACCAATGAGCAGTTCTTC. Translation: CASSSGLAGTNEQFF. Supplemented by reference TRBV7-6 and TRBJ2-1, the full variable domain reads GAGVSQSPRYKVTKRGQDVALRCDPISGHVSLYWYRQALGQGPEFLTYFNYEAQQDKSGLPNDRFSAERPEGSISTLTIQRTEQRDSAMYRCASSSGLAGTNEQFFGPGTRLTVL.

This clone was observed once. The CDR3 region is CASRRLAGVSDTQYF. CDR3 sequence (DNA): TGTGCCAGCAGACGTCTAGCGGGAGTGTCTGATACGCAGTATTTT. This chain uses TRBV6-6 with TRBJ2-3; TRBD2 matches at 10 bases. V shed 6 bases, J shed 6 bases, and the junction held 9 bases outside the gene matches. Per the germline V gene, CDR1 is MNHNY and CDR2 is SVGAGI (reference sequence). The CDR3 is made up of 15 amino acids.

The chain joins TRBV7-9 to TRBJ2-1; D is undetermined. The CDR3 loop spans 15 amino acids. Germline CDR1 and CDR2: SEHNR and FQNEAQ (reference sequence). V lost 7 bases and J 2 bases, leaving 15 bases between the germline ends. The CDR3 DNA sequence: TGTGCCAGCAATACGTTCCGCGAGGCCTACAATGAGCAGTTCTTC. Amino acids: CASNTFREAYNEQFF. The full variable domain, with the rest looked up from reference TRBV7-9 and TRBJ2-1, is DTGVSQNPRHKITKRGQNVTFRCDPISEHNRLYWYRQTLGQGPEFLTYFQNEAQLEKSRLLSDRFSAERPKGSFSTLEIQRTEQGDSAMYLCASNTFREAYNEQFFGPGTRLTVL.

This clone appeared a single time. The chain combines TRBV15 with TRBJ1-2, with 7 bases fitting TRBD1. With V trimmed by 2 bases and J by 0 bases, 6 bases remained unmatched. CDR3 length equals 16 residues. CDR1 is LNHNV, CDR2 YYDKDF, per germline (reference sequence). For the CDR3, the DNA is TGTGCCACCAGCAGAAGGACAGGCAGCTCTAACTATGGCTACACCTTC. It encodes CATSRRTGSSNYGYTF.

This clone was seen only once. The V and J genes are TRBV19 and TRBJ2-5; TRBD1 agrees at 10 bases. Germline V gene data show CDR1 as LNHDA and CDR2 as SQIVND (reference sequence). V dropped 9 bases and J dropped 5; count of bases not matched to a gene: 9. This CDR3 spans 14 amino acids. DNA for the CDR3: TGTGCCAGCCGGAGGACAGGGGGGAGGGAGACCCAGTACTTC. Translation: CASRRTGGRETQYF.

This clone was detected only a few times. The chain uses TRBV9 and TRBJ2-1; D gene uncertain. Between the trimmed V and J ends, which lost 2 bases and 2 bases, there was a span of 11 bases. Germline CDR1 SGDLS, CDR2 YYNGEE. The CDR3 has 15 residues. CDR3 nucleotides: TGTGCCAGCAGCGTTAATGCAGGTCCCTACAATGAGCAGTTCTTC. Translating it yields CASSVNAGPYNEQFF.

The rearrangement links TRBV5-6 to TRBJ2-2; TRBD1 might be the D (5 bases). Per the germline V gene, CDR1 is SGHDT and CDR2 is YYEEEE. V was shortened by 3 bases and J by 7 bases, with 13 bases between the two germline ends. This CDR3 comprises 14 residues. As DNA, the CDR3 is TGTGCCAGCAGCTCCCTCAGGCAGGGCGGGGAGCTGTTTTTT. It specifies CASSSLRQGGELFF. Supplemented by reference TRBV5-6 and TRBJ2-2, the full variable domain reads DAGVTQSPTHLIKTRGQQVTLRCSPKSGHDTVSWYQQALGQGPQFIFQYYEEEERQRGNFPDRFSGHQFPNYSSELNVNALLLGDSALYLCASSSLRQGGELFFGEGSRLTVL.